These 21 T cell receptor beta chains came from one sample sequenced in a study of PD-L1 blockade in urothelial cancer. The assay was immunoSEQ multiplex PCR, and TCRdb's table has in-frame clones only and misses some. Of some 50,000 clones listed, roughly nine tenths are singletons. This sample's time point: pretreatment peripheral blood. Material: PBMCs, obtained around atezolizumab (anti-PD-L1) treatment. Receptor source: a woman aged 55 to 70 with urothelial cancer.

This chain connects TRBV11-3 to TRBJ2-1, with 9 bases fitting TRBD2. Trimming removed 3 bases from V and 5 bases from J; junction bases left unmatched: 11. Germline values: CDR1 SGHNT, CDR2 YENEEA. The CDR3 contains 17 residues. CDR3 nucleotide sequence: TGTGCCAGCAGCTTGGACGGCGGGAGGGCAGTGGACAATGAGCAGTTCTTC. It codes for CASSLDGGRAVDNEQFF.

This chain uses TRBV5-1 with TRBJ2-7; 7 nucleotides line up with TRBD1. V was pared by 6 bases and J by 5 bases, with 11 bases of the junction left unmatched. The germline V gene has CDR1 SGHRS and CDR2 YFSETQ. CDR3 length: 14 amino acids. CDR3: CASTPDRFRDEQYF. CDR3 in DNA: TGCGCCAGCACCCCGGACAGGTTTCGCGACGAGCAGTACTTC.

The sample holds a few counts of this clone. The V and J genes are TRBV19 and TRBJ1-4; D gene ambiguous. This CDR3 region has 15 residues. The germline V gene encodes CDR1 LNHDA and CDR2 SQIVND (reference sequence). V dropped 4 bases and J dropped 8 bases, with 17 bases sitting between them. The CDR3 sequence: CASSTGGGFEEKLFF. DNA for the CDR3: TGTGCCAGTAGTACAGGAGGAGGGTTTGAGGAAAAACTGTTTTTT. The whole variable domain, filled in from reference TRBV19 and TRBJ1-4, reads DGGITQSPKYLFRKEGQNVTLSCEQNLNHDAMYWYRQDPGQGLRLIYYSQIVNDFQKGDIAEGYSVSREKKESFPLTVTSAQKNPTAFYLCASSTGGGFEEKLFFGSGTQLSVL.

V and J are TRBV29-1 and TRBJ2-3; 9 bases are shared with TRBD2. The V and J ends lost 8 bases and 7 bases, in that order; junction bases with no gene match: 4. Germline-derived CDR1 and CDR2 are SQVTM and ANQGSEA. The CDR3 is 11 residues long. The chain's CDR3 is CSTLAGYTQYF. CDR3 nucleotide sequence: TGCAGCACACTAGCGGGCTATACGCAGTATTTT.

The CDR3 sequence: CASSARLSRGLQNEQFF. The CDR3 nucleotides are TGTGCCAGCAGCGCTCGACTTTCTAGGGGCCTACAAAATGAGCAGTTCTTC. The chain employs TRBV21-1 and TRBJ2-1; the tabulated D call, TRBD1, remains unverified against the DNA. TRBV21-1 is a pseudogene. The CDR3 has 17 residues.

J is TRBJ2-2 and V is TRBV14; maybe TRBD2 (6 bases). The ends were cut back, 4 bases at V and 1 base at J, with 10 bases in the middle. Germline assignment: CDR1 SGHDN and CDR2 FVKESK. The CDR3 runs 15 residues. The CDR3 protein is CASSLADLNTGELFF. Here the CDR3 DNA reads TGTGCCAGCAGCCTAGCGGACCTGAACACCGGGGAGCTGTTTTTT.

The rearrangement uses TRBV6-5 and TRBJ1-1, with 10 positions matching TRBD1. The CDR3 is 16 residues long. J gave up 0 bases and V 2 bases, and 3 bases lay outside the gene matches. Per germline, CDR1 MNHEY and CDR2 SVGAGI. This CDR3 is CASSYGTGVMNTEAFF. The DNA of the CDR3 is TGTGCCAGCAGTTACGGGACAGGGGTAATGAACACTGAAGCTTTCTTT.

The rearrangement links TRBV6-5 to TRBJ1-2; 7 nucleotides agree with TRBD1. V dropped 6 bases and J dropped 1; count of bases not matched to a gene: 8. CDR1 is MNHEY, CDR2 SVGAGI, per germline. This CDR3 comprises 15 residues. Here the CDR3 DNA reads TGTGCCAGCAGACCAGGACAGGCGGTTAACTATGGCTACACCTTC. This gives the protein CASRPGQAVNYGYTF.

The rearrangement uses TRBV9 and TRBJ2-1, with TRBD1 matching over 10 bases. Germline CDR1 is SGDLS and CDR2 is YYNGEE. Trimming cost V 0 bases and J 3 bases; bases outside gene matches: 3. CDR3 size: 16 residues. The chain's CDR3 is CASSVGDRGRYNEQFF. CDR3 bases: TGTGCCAGCAGCGTAGGGGACAGGGGCCGCTACAATGAGCAGTTCTTC.

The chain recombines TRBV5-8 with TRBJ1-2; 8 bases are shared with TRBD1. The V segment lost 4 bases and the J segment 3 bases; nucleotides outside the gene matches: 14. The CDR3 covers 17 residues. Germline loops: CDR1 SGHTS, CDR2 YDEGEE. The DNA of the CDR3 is TGTGCCAGCAGCCTAAGAACCCGGACAGGGTATGACTATGGCTACACCTTC. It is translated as CASSLRTRTGYDYGYTF.

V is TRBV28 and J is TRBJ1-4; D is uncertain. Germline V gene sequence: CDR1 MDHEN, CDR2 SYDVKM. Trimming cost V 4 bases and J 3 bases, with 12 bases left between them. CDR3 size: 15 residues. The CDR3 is CASSSPGRANEKLFF. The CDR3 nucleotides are TGTGCCAGCAGTTCCCCTGGGAGGGCTAATGAAAAACTGTTTTTT. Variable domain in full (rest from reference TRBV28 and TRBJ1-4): DVKVTQSSRYLVKRTGEKVFLECVQDMDHENMFWYRQDPGLGLRLIYFSYDVKMKEKGDIPEGYSVSREKKERFSLILESASTNQTSMYLCASSSPGRANEKLFFGSGTQLSVL.

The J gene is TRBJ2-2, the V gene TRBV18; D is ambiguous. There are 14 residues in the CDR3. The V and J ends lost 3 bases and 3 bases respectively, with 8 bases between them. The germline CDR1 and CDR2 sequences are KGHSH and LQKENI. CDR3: CASSPLIDTGELFF. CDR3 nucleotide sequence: TGTGCCAGCTCACCCTTGATAGACACCGGGGAGCTGTTTTTT. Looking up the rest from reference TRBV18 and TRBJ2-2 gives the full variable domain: NAGVMQNPRHLVRRRGQEARLRCSPMKGHSHVYWYRQLPEEGLKFMVYLQKENIIDESGMPKERFSAEFPKEGPSILRIQQVVRGDSAAYFCASSPLIDTGELFFGEGSRLTVL.

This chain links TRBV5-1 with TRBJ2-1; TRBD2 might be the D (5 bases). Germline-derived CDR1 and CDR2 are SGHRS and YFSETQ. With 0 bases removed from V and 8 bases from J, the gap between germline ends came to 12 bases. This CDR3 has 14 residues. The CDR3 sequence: CASSLVSGPDEQFF. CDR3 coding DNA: TGCGCCAGCAGCTTGGTGAGCGGCCCAGATGAGCAGTTCTTC.

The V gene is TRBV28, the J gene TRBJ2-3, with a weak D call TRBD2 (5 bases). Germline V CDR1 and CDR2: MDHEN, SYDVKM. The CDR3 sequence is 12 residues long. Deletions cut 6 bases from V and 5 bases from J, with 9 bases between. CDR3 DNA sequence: TGTGCCAGCAGAAACACTAGAGATACGCAGTATTTT. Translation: CASRNTRDTQYF.

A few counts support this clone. The CDR3 nucleotides read TGTGCCAGCAGCGCTAGCGGGAGCTTTTACACCGGGGAGCTGTTTTTT. Protein sequence: CASSASGSFYTGELFF. The chain combines TRBV7-9 with TRBJ2-2; 10 nucleotides match TRBD2. Per the germline V gene, CDR1 is SEHNR and CDR2 is FQNEAQ (reference sequence). The V segment lost 5 bases and the J segment 3 bases; nucleotides outside the gene matches: 6. The CDR3 is 16 residues long.

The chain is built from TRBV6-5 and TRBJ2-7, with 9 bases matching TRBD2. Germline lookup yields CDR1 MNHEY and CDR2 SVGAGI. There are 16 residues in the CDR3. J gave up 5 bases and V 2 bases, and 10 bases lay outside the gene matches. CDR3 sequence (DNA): TGTGCCAGCAGTTACGGATCCGCTAGCGGGAAAAACGAGCAGTACTTC. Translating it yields CASSYGSASGKNEQYF.

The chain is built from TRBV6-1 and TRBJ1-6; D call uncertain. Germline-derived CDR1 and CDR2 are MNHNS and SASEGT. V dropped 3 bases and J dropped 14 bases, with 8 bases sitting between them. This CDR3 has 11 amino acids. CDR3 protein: CASSEVGALHF. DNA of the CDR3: TGTGCCAGCAGTGAGGTCGGGGCCCTCCACTTT.

CDR3 sequence: CASSPDQRGDYEQYF. CDR3 DNA sequence: TGCGCCAGCAGCCCGGACCAGCGGGGGGACTACGAGCAGTACTTC. The J gene is TRBJ2-7, the V gene TRBV5-1; 9 bases are shared with TRBD2. Germline trimming cut 4 bases from V and 3 bases from J; bases unmatched to any gene: 8. Germline V gene lookup returns CDR1 SGHRS and CDR2 YFSETQ. The CDR3 runs 15 residues.

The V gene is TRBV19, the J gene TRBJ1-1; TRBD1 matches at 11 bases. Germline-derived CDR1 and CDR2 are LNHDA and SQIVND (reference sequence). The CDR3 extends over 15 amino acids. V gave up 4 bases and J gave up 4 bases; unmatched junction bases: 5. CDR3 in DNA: TGTGCCAGTAGTACCTCCGGGACAGGGGGCACTGAAGCTTTCTTT. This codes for CASSTSGTGGTEAFF.

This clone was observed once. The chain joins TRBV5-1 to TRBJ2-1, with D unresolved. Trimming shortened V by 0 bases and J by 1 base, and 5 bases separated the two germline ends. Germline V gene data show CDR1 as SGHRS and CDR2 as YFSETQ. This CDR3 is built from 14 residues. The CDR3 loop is CASSLDSSYNEQFF. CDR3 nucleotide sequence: TGCGCCAGCAGCTTGGACAGTTCCTACAATGAGCAGTTCTTC.

The CDR3 DNA follows: TGCGCCAGCAGCCCAAGTGGACTAGCACCCTACGAGCAGTACTTC. Translation gives CASSPSGLAPYEQYF. The chain uses TRBV4-3 and TRBJ2-7, with 8 bases lining up with TRBD2. Germline V gene lookup returns CDR1 LGHNA and CDR2 YSLEER. The V gene end was trimmed by 4 bases and the J gene end by 2 bases; junction bases not matched to a gene: 7. The CDR3 loop spans 15 amino acids.